This TCR beta chain was sequenced for a study of T cell repertoires in cytomegalovirus infection. In the study overall: Through public TCR beta signatures, both CMV infection and matching HLA type were indicated. Points from the study as a whole: Clonotypes of TCR beta that were HLA-C-restricted and CMV-specific dominated the ex vivo response.

For this clonotype: Its antigen is not known.

Germline V lookup: CDR1 MNHNS, CDR2 SASEGT. The CDR3 is 15 residues long. Trimming took 4 bases from V and 1 from J; bases not matched to a gene: 3. TCRdb reprocessed the reads via MiXCR and lists one record per CDR3 protein. Seen here are roughly 570,000 distinct CDR3 sequences, just under 40% observed once, and the top ten hold around 46%. The source was cultured PBMCs, collected from culture after CMV antigen stimulation. The clonotype was recovered from a human donor in good health (CMV status not recorded). Some clones in this sample may be carry-over from other donors' samples. This chain joins TRBV6-1 and TRBJ1-5, with 8 bases lining up with TRBD1. CDR3 amino acids: CASSGGQGSNQPQHF. Here the CDR3 DNA reads TGTGCCAGCAGTGGCGGACAGGGAAGCAATCAGCCCCAGCATTTT.